What follows are 32 T cell receptor beta chains derived from one specimen sequenced in a study of T cells in Graves' hyperthyroidism and ophthalmopathy. Amplification of TCR beta CDR3 regions was performed using RNA transcripts as template. HTBI primers were used for first-round RT-PCR of the TCR CDR3. A single record per CDR3 protein comes from TCRdb applying MiXCR to the multiplex PCR reads. The sample lists fewer than 450,000 distinct CDR3 sequences, 15% to 20% occurring once. What was sequenced was blood. The receptors were gathered from a woman aged 30 to 39 with Graves' hyperthyroidism that later progressed to Graves' ophthalmopathy.

There are a few counts of this clonotype. The chain has TRBV6-2 or TRBV6-3 and TRBJ1-4; no definite D call. This CDR3 is 12 amino acids long. V lost 0 bases, J lost 8 bases, and 4 bases lay in between. CDR1 is MNHEY and CDR2 is SVGEGT in the germline V gene. CDR3 residues: CASSYSYEKLFF. DNA of the CDR3: TGTGCCAGCAGTTACTCTTACGAAAAACTGTTTTTT.

V gene TRBV6-1 combines with J gene TRBJ2-2, with 7 bases aligning to TRBD1. V dropped 6 bases and J dropped 5; count of bases not matched to a gene: 12. This CDR3 has 16 amino acids. The germline CDR1 and CDR2 sequences are MNHNS and SASEGT. CDR3 region: CASSQGVVSFTGELFF. CDR3 nucleotide sequence: TGTGCCAGCAGCCAGGGGGTTGTTAGTTTTACCGGGGAGCTGTTTTTT.

This clonotype has at least ten counts. The chain joins TRBV3-1 to TRBJ2-1; D is tentatively TRBD1 or TRBD2 (5 bases each). Trimming took off 6 bases at V and 9 bases at J, with 18 bases between the two ends. Per germline, CDR1 LGHDT and CDR2 YNNKEL (reference sequence). The CDR3 length is 14 residues. CDR3 DNA sequence: TGTGCCAGCAGAAGAATTGAGGGTGGGGGTGAGCAGTTCTTC. It specifies CASRRIEGGGEQFF.

This clonotype was recorded a few times. The rearrangement joins TRBV3-1 to TRBJ2-2, with D uncertain. V was trimmed by 3 bases and J by 6 bases, leaving 8 bases between them. Germline V gene lookup returns CDR1 LGHDT and CDR2 YNNKEL (reference sequence). The CDR3 has 13 amino acids. Here the CDR3 DNA reads TGTGCCAGCAGCCATTCTCGGGCCGGGGAGCTGTTTTTT. It is translated as CASSHSRAGELFF.

This clonotype has ten or more counts. The chain combines TRBV27 with TRBJ1-6; 7 nucleotides line up with TRBD1. Germline V CDR1 and CDR2: MNHEY, SMNVEV (reference sequence). V dropped 6 bases and J dropped 7; count of bases not matched to a gene: 12. The CDR3 is 16 residues long. CDR3 sequence (DNA): TGTGCCAGCAGCCCGGCTTTGACAGGGTGGAATTCACCCCTCCACTTT. This sequence encodes CASSPALTGWNSPLHF.

For this clonotype: The germline gene is not matched at one end of the junction; a read error may be the cause. The chain combines TRBV28 with TRBJ1-3, with D maybe TRBD1 (6 bases). The length of the CDR3 is 11 residues. Germline V gene sequence: CDR1 MDHEN, CDR2 SYDVKM. CDR3 in DNA: TGCGCATGCGTGGGGGCCGGGACCATATATTTT. The encoded protein is CACVGAGTIYF.

This clonotype was seen once. The J gene is TRBJ2-7, the V gene TRBV27, with 9 bases identical to TRBD1. The germline V gene has CDR1 MNHEY and CDR2 SMNVEV (reference sequence). The CDR3 contains 14 residues. The junction had 8 bases not matched to a gene; V was cut back by 5 bases and J by 6 bases. The CDR3 protein is CASSPGTGPIEQYF. CDR3 sequence (DNA): TGTGCCAGCAGTCCCGGGACAGGGCCCATCGAGCAGTACTTC.

This clonotype was seen at least ten times. This chain uses TRBV3-1 with TRBJ2-5, with D perhaps TRBD2 (5 bases). Germline V gene data show CDR1 as LGHDT and CDR2 as YNNKEL (reference sequence). The CDR3 spans 17 residues. The V and J ends lost 4 bases and 2 bases respectively, with 20 bases between them. As DNA, the CDR3 is TGTGCCAGCAGCCCCTACCGGACTGTGTATCGGCAAGAGACCCAGTACTTC. This gives the protein CASSPYRTVYRQETQYF.

The J gene is TRBJ2-3, the V gene TRBV4-2; 7 nucleotides agree with TRBD2. In germline, CDR1 is LGHNA, CDR2 YNFKEQ. The CDR3 is 17 residues long. V trimming: 1 base; J trimming: 3 bases; junction bases outside the gene matches: 10. CDR3 bases: TGTGCCAGCAGCCAAGGGGAGGGAGGGAAGATTACAGATACGCAGTATTTT. This translates into CASSQGEGGKITDTQYF.

This clonotype was counted ten times or more. The CDR3: CASSLTEGYEAFF. DNA for the CDR3: TGTGCCAGCAGTCTGACAGAGGGATATGAAGCTTTCTTT. The gene calls are TRBV28 and TRBJ1-1; possible D gene TRBD1, 5 bases. The V gene lost 5 bases and the J gene lost 7 bases, with 14 bases spanning the gap. The germline CDR1 and CDR2 sequences are MDHEN and SYDVKM. The CDR3 covers 13 residues.

This clonotype was counted a few times. The chain is built from TRBV28 and TRBJ2-7; TRBD2 aligns across 8 bases. CDR1 and CDR2 from the germline V gene are MDHEN and SYDVKM. The CDR3 is 13 residues long. The CDR3 sequence: CAADGGAMYEQYF. The DNA for the CDR3 is TGTGCGGCGGACGGGGGGGCAATGTACGAGCAGTACTTC.

This clonotype was counted at least ten times. The chain combines TRBV25-1 with TRBJ2-7; D unresolved. This CDR3 spans 13 amino acids. Germline lookup yields CDR1 MGHDK and CDR2 SYGVNS. Trimming cost V 7 bases and J 7 bases, with 17 bases left between them. DNA of the CDR3: TGTGCCAGCACCTTTCCGAATCGAAGGGAGCAGTACTTC. Its protein is CASTFPNRREQYF.

This clonotype was counted only a few times. The chain is built from TRBV19 and TRBJ2-5; D call uncertain. In germline, CDR1 is LNHDA, CDR2 SQIVND (reference sequence). The CDR3 contains 11 residues. V lost 6 bases and J 5 bases, leaving 7 bases between the germline ends. Here the CDR3 reads CASSGEETQYF. CDR3 DNA sequence: TGTGCCAGTAGCGGCGAGGAGACCCAGTACTTC.

This clonotype was recorded at least ten times. The chain is built from TRBV27 and TRBJ1-6; possible D gene TRBD1, 6 bases. CDR3 length: 14 amino acids. The germline V and J ends were trimmed by 6 bases and 10 bases, with 16 bases remaining between them. The germline V gene has CDR1 MNHEY and CDR2 SMNVEV (reference sequence). CDR3 protein: CASRYSGGESPLHF. DNA of the CDR3: TGTGCCAGCAGATATTCGGGGGGCGAATCACCCCTCCACTTT.

This clonotype was found many times. The chain uses TRBV7-6 and TRBJ2-1, with D maybe TRBD2 (5 bases). V gave up 2 bases and J gave up 10 bases, with 15 bases separating them. In germline, CDR1 is SGHVS, CDR2 FNYEAQ. The CDR3 sequence is 14 residues long. CDR3 DNA sequence: TGTGCCAGCAGCTTACCTTCCCCCGGGAACGAGCAGTTCTTC. This gives the protein CASSLPSPGNEQFF.

This clonotype has ten or more counts. The J gene is TRBJ2-2, the V gene TRBV6-2 or TRBV6-3; D is uncertain. Germline CDR1 is MNHEY and CDR2 is SVGEGT. The V end lost 7 bases, the J end lost 4 bases, and 13 bases lay between the germline ends. The CDR3 runs to 14 residues. CDR3 residues: CASTITFITGELFF. The CDR3 DNA sequence: TGTGCCAGCACCATTACCTTCATCACCGGGGAGCTGTTTTTT.

This clonotype was recorded at least ten times. This rearrangement joins TRBV5-1 to TRBJ2-1, with no clear D. Looked up from germline, CDR1 is SGHRS and CDR2 is YFSETQ. The CDR3 spans 16 residues. V was trimmed by 1 base and J by 8 bases, leaving 19 bases between them. CDR3 in DNA: TGCGCCAGCAGCTTGTTAGGCGGCGGATCGACCGATGAGCAGTTCTTC. Amino acids: CASSLLGGGSTDEQFF.

This clonotype was seen repeatedly, ten times or more. The chain couples TRBV28 to TRBJ1-2; D not resolved. There are 12 residues in the CDR3. Deletions cut 4 bases from V and 4 bases from J, with 7 bases between. Germline V gene lookup returns CDR1 MDHEN and CDR2 SYDVKM. The CDR3 loop is CASSSVGYGYTF. CDR3 nucleotides: TGTGCCAGCAGTTCCGTCGGCTATGGCTACACCTTC.

The J gene is TRBJ2-5, the V gene TRBV12-3 or TRBV12-4; 11 bases match TRBD1. The CDR3 runs to 19 residues. The junction had 18 bases not matched to a gene; V was cut back by 6 bases and J by 3 bases. The DNA for the CDR3 is TGTGCCAGCAGGGCGGACAGGGGGCACCCGGGACTAGGGGAAGAGACCCAGTACTTC. Its protein product is CASRADRGHPGLGEETQYF.

The CDR3 here is CSVEDALAGGVNEQFF. The CDR3 DNA follows: TGCAGCGTTGAAGATGCCCTCGCGGGGGGCGTCAATGAGCAGTTCTTC. V is TRBV29-1 and J is TRBJ2-1; the match to TRBD2 covers 8 bases. CDR1 and CDR2 (germline): SQVTM, ANQGSEA. CDR3 length: 16 amino acids. The V gene end was trimmed by 0 bases and the J gene end by 6 bases; junction bases not matched to a gene: 10.

This clonotype turned up a few times. The chain couples TRBV13 to TRBJ2-1, with D perhaps assigned TRBD1 or TRBD2 (5 bases each). The CDR3 loop spans 15 amino acids. Germline CDR1 is PRHDT and CDR2 is FYEKMQ (reference sequence). Deletions cut 4 bases from V and 7 bases from J, with 17 bases between. The CDR3 protein is CASSSRVVWGNEQFF. CDR3 in DNA: TGTGCCAGCAGCTCCCGGGTGGTTTGGGGGAATGAGCAGTTCTTC.

This clonotype was seen ten or more times. The genes are TRBV24-1 and TRBJ1-2, with 8 bases identical to TRBD1. The V gene end was trimmed by 4 bases and the J gene end by 8 bases; junction bases not matched to a gene: 14. Germline V lookup: CDR1 KGHDR, CDR2 SFDVKD. The CDR3 has 16 amino acids. In nucleotides, the CDR3 is TGTGCCACCAGTGACGGAACAGGGGGGCGGTTTTCAGGCTACACCTTC. Amino acids: CATSDGTGGRFSGYTF.

This clonotype was counted ten times or more. The chain combines TRBV24-1 with TRBJ2-3, with 7 positions matching TRBD2. Germline CDR1 is KGHDR and CDR2 is SFDVKD. The CDR3 sequence is 17 residues long. J gave up 0 bases and V 5 bases, and 10 bases lay outside the gene matches. The CDR3 DNA is TGTGCCACCAGTGGTTCAGCCCAGCGGGGTAGCACAGATACGCAGTATTTT. Its translation: CATSGSAQRGSTDTQYF.

The chain employs TRBV30 and TRBJ1-6, with D unclear. The CDR3 has 14 residues. Germline V gene data show CDR1 as GTSNPN and CDR2 as SVGIG (reference sequence). V lost 7 bases, J lost 5 bases, and 15 bases lay in between. The DNA of the CDR3 is TGTGCCTTGGGCCGGGGAGGGAATAATTCACCCCTCCACTTT. It codes for CALGRGGNNSPLHF.

This clonotype appeared a few times. The V and J genes are TRBV4-1 and TRBJ2-2; 14 bases are shared with TRBD2. This CDR3 spans 19 amino acids. From germline, CDR1 is MGHRA and CDR2 YSYEKL. The ends lost 1 base at V and 3 bases at J; junction bases unmatched: 7. CDR3: CASSQVGLAGGPYTGELFF. Here the CDR3 DNA reads TGCGCCAGCAGCCAAGTCGGACTAGCGGGGGGCCCGTACACCGGGGAGCTGTTTTTT.

V gene TRBV6-1 combines with J gene TRBJ2-5; TRBD2 matches at 8 bases. The CDR3 totals 14 residues. Germline CDR1 MNHNS, CDR2 SASEGT. V trimming: 4 bases; J trimming: 5 bases; junction bases outside the gene matches: 6. This CDR3 is CASSAGGGGETQYF. In DNA form, the CDR3 reads TGTGCCAGCAGTGCGGGGGGGGGGGGGGAGACCCAGTACTTC.

At least ten counts were recorded for this clonotype. The chain carries TRBV5-1 and TRBJ2-3, with TRBD2 matching 11 bases. The CDR3 length is 15 residues. Germline trimming cut 5 bases from V and 0 bases from J; bases unmatched to any gene: 2. Germline CDR1 is SGHRS and CDR2 is YFSETQ. CDR3 nucleotide sequence: TGCGCCAGCAGGCGACTAGCGGGAAGCACAGATACGCAGTATTTT. It encodes CASRRLAGSTDTQYF.

This clonotype appeared many times. The chain recombines TRBV6-1 with TRBJ2-3, with 8 bases identical to TRBD1. From germline, CDR1 is MNHNS and CDR2 SASEGT. The ends lost 1 base at V and 9 bases at J; junction bases unmatched: 12. The CDR3 sequence is 16 residues long. The CDR3 region is CASSEGGWTGRYTQYF. DNA of the CDR3: TGTGCCAGCAGTGAAGGGGGTTGGACAGGGCGTTACACGCAGTATTTT.

The V call is TRBV27, the J call TRBJ2-7; the match to TRBD1 covers 10 bases. The V gene end was trimmed by 5 bases and the J gene end by 2 bases; junction bases not matched to a gene: 12. The CDR3 totals 17 residues. The germline CDR1 and CDR2 sequences are MNHEY and SMNVEV (reference sequence). As DNA, the CDR3 is TGTGCCAGCAGTACAAGACAGGGGGCCGCACTACCCTACGAGCAGTACTTC. Residues: CASSTRQGAALPYEQYF.

This clonotype showed up many times. The chain employs TRBV27 and TRBJ2-7; perhaps TRBD2 as D (5 bases). V lost 10 bases and J 5 bases, leaving 15 bases between the germline ends. CDR1 and CDR2 from the germline V gene are MNHEY and SMNVEV (reference sequence). CDR3 size: 12 residues. The CDR3 protein is CAIRTGSNEQYF. The CDR3 DNA reads TGTGCCATCCGAACGGGATCTAACGAGCAGTACTTC.

This clonotype was detected only once. J is TRBJ2-1 and V is TRBV11-2, with TRBD2 as a possible D gene (6 bases). V dropped 6 bases and J dropped 4 bases, with 19 bases sitting between them. Germline loops: CDR1 SGHAT, CDR2 FQNNGV. There are 16 residues in the CDR3. DNA of the CDR3: TGTGCCAGCAGTTCTAGCGAGACACGGGTTTACAATGAGCAGTTCTTC. Protein product: CASSSSETRVYNEQFF.

This clonotype occurred many times. The chain employs TRBV7-9 and TRBJ2-3; 9 bases fit TRBD2. V dropped 5 bases and J dropped 2; count of bases not matched to a gene: 11. Germline V CDR1 and CDR2: SEHNR, FQNEAQ (reference sequence). This CDR3 spans 17 amino acids. CDR3 sequence: CASSDRPRTSATDTQYF. The CDR3 coding sequence is TGTGCCAGCAGCGACAGGCCGAGGACTAGCGCCACAGATACGCAGTATTTT.